This T cell receptor (beta chain) was profiled in a study of cytomegalovirus exposure and HLA in healthy donors. This clone has only a few counts. Its antigen is not identified. This CDR3 spans 14 amino acids. The ends were cut back, 8 bases at V and 6 bases at J, with 16 bases in the middle. Germline loops: CDR1 MGHDK, CDR2 SYGVNS. Findings and limits, study-wide: Later on, an analysis found that several of the most significant clusters appeared to be linked to common viral pathogens, which included parvovirus B19.

This PCR relied on a set of 60 Vbeta primers and 13 Jbeta primers. Sequencing was performed with immunoSEQ multiplex PCR; in TCRdb, only in-frame clones are kept and a portion is missing. The table includes 100,000 to 150,000 clones, around 80% detected once. The V call is TRBV25-1, the J call TRBJ2-2; perhaps TRBD2 as D (6 bases). The TCR originated in a woman aged 45 to 65 in good health and CMV-seropositive. The specimen was PBMCs. Here the CDR3 DNA reads TGTGCCAGCCGGCCGGCAGGGACTCCCGGGGAGCTGTTTTTT. It is translated as CASRPAGTPGELFF.